The next 3 T cell receptor beta chains were all read from a single sample in a study of T-cell reconstitution after alpha-beta-depleted transplantation in children. The authors prepared the TCRbeta library with unique molecular identifiers. Each CDR3 protein is one row after TCRdb ran MiXCR on the PCR reads. Seen here are roughly 400,000 distinct CDR3 sequences, roughly 22% observed once, and the top ten hold 3.8%. The sequenced sample was PBMCs from the stem cell graft donor, obtained from the stem cell graft. These receptors originate from a human donor who donated a stem cell graft to a child with acute myeloid leukemia.

On this clonotype: Possible read error: a much larger clone is one base away. This chain joins TRBV12-3 or TRBV12-4 and TRBJ2-1; 11 positions agree with TRBD2. Trimming took 8 bases from V and 7 from J; bases not matched to a gene: 13. The CDR3 is 16 residues long. The chain's CDR3 is CASGPLAGGPWNEQFF. The CDR3 DNA reads TGTGCCAGCGGTCCCTTAGCGGGAGGGCCTTGGAATGAGCAGTTCTTC.

This clonotype was seen a handful of times. V gene TRBV9 combines with J gene TRBJ1-1; 7 bases agree with TRBD1. This CDR3 has 14 amino acids. The trim removed 5 bases at V and 7 bases at J, leaving 11 bases unmatched. The germline CDR1 and CDR2 sequences are SGDLS and YYNGEE. CDR3 DNA sequence: TGTGCCAGCAGGGCGACAGGGTTAAACGGTGAAGCTTTCTTT. It encodes CASRATGLNGEAFF.

The chain combines TRBV20-1 with TRBJ1-5, with a weak D call TRBD1 (5 bases). The CDR3 loop spans 14 amino acids. Trimming removed 5 bases from V and 2 bases from J, with 13 bases in between. The germline V gene has CDR1 DFQATT and CDR2 SNEGSKA (reference sequence). The CDR3 is CSARGAGGNQPQHF. As DNA, the CDR3 is TGCAGTGCTCGAGGGGCAGGAGGCAATCAGCCCCAGCATTTT.